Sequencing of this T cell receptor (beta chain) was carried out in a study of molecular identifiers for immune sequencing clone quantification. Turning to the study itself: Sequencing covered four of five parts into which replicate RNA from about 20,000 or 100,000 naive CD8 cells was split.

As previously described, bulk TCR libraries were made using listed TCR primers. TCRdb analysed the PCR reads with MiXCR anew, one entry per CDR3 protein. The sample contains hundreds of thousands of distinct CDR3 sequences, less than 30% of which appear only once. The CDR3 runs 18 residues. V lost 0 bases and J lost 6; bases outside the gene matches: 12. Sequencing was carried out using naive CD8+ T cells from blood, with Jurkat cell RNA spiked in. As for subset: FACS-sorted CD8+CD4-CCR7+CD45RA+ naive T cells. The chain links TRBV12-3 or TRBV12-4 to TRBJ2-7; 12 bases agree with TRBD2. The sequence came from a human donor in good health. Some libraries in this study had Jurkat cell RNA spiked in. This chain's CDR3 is CASSLAEETLAGGSEQYF. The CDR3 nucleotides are TGTGCCAGCAGTTTAGCAGAGGAGACACTAGCGGGAGGAAGCGAGCAGTACTTC.